This T cell receptor beta chain was recovered during a study of cytomegalovirus exposure and HLA in healthy donors. Researchers ran the PCR with 60 Vbeta and 13 Jbeta primers. Some clones are missing from TCRdb's copy, which holds only in-frame ones; the method was immunoSEQ multiplex PCR. The data show around 130,000 clones, about 70% seen once. This CDR3 has 16 residues. J was trimmed by 0 bases and V by 5 bases; bases with no gene match: 2. Germline V gene lookup returns CDR1 SGHNT and CDR2 YENEEA. The TCR was taken from a woman aged 40 to 50 in good health and CMV-seropositive. Sequencing was done on a sample of PBMCs. V gene TRBV11-3 combines with J gene TRBJ2-7, with TRBD2 identical over 15 bases. The DNA for the CDR3 is TGTGCCAGCAGCCCGGGACTAGCGGGAGGCTCCTACGAGCAGTACTTC. Translation: CASSPGLAGGSYEQYF.